This TCR beta chain is drawn from a study of TIL therapy for anti-PD-1-resistant metastatic lung cancer. Study background: Patients then received nivolumab; progressors got lymphodepletion, TIL and IL-2.

Sequencing used immunoSEQ v3. Each library reached some 2.1 million read pairs, or roughly 5-6.5 million at deep level. Measured with immunoSEQ multiplex PCR; TCRdb has only the in-frame clones, and not every one. The sample lists nearly 60,000 clones, roughly 70% occurring once. As for time point: pre-treatment sample, taken before nivolumab and TIL therapy. This CDR3 comprises 13 residues. Trimming stripped 10 bases from V and 5 bases from J, with 17 bases between. Germline V gene data show CDR1 as MNHNY and CDR2 as SVGAGI (reference sequence). J is TRBJ2-5 and V is TRBV6-6; D possibly corresponds to TRBD1 (5 bases). Here the sequenced sample was blood, taken at baseline. The sequence was obtained from a person aged 30 to 80 with non-small cell lung cancer. This chain's CDR3 is CATTLQGWETQYF. The CDR3 region has the DNA TGTGCCACTACGCTTCAGGGTTGGGAGACCCAGTACTTC.